This is a list of T cell receptor beta chains from one sample in a study of blood T cell repertoires in COVID-19. This table comes from immunoSEQ multiplex PCR, and its TCRdb copy is limited to in-frame clones, with some not included. Of some 120,000 clones in the sample, around 89% are singletons; the top ten hold about 7.3%. Input material: peripheral blood. The receptors come from a man in his forties or fifties with acute or convalescent COVID-19. The CDR3 runs from the conserved cysteine through the conserved F or W. Each record gives: V gene, D gene, J gene, clone size, CDR3 DNA, CDR3 protein. D genes are given only for firm matches. Size is stated for part of the rows, as once, few or many counts, or as a class when the clone is expanded.

V: TRBV10-1; D: .; J: TRBJ1-3; size: .; DNA: TGCGGATTATGGAGGGAATCTGGAAACACCATATATTTT; CDR3: CGLWRESGNTIYF
V: TRBV10-3; D: .; J: TRBJ2-3; size: .; DNA: TGTGCCATCAGTGAGGTTCAAGATACGCAGTATTTT; CDR3: CAISEVQDTQYF
V: TRBV9; D: .; J: TRBJ2-5; size: .; DNA: TGTGCCAGCAGCCCCCGGACTGGCCTGGGCGAGACCCAGTACTTC; CDR3: CASSPRTGLGETQYF
V: TRBV7-6; D: .; J: TRBJ2-1; size: .; DNA: TGTGCCAGCAGCGGACTAGAGTTAAGGGGGGAGCAGTTCTTC; CDR3: CASSGLELRGEQFF
V: TRBV5-1; D: .; J: TRBJ1-1; size: .; DNA: TGCGCCAGCAGCTTGACGGGGACAACTGAAGCTTTCTTT; CDR3: CASSLTGTTEAFF
V: TRBV6-5; D: TRBD2; J: TRBJ2-3; size: few; DNA: TGTGCCAGCTGCCAACTAGCGGGAGTCACAGATACGCAGTATTTT; CDR3: CASCQLAGVTDTQYF
V: TRBV7-2; D: .; J: TRBJ2-3; size: .; DNA: TGTGCCAGCAGCATGCGGGGCGGACCGTCTAGCACAGATACGCAGTATTTT; CDR3: CASSMRGGPSSTDTQYF
V: TRBV5-8; D: TRBD1; J: TRBJ1-5; size: .; DNA: TGTGCCAGCCGAGTACCGACCGGGACAGGGCCTTCGAGAGGGCCCCAGCATTTT; CDR3: CASRVPTGTGPSRGPQHF
V: TRBV3-1/TRBV3-2; D: .; J: TRBJ2-7; size: .; DNA: TGTGCCAGCAGCCAAGTGCGCAACCCCTACGAGCAGTACTTC; CDR3: CASSQVRNPYEQYF
V: TRBV5-1; D: .; J: TRBJ1-2; size: .; DNA: TGCGCCAGCAGCTTACAGGGTATGGTTAATGCCTACACCTTC; CDR3: CASSLQGMVNAYTF
V: TRBV7-6; D: .; J: TRBJ1-6; size: .; DNA: TGTGCCAGCAGCCTCGGAGGGGACCCGTGGGTGGCTGATTCACCCCTCCACTTT; CDR3: CASSLGGDPWVADSPLHF
V: TRBV18; D: .; J: TRBJ2-3; size: .; DNA: TGTGCCAGCTCACCCTTAGACAGTGCGAGTGATACGCAGTATTTT; CDR3: CASSPLDSASDTQYF
V: TRBV3-1/TRBV3-2; D: TRBD1; J: TRBJ1-1; size: .; DNA: TGTGCCAGCAGCCCGTATAGGACAGGGATTGATGAAGCTTTCTTT; CDR3: CASSPYRTGIDEAFF
V: TRBV29-1; D: .; J: TRBJ2-3; size: .; DNA: TGCAGCGTTGTCGGTTATACGCAGTATTTT; CDR3: CSVVGYTQYF
V: TRBV5-8; D: TRBD2; J: TRBJ2-7; size: few; DNA: TGTGCCAGCAGCTTGGGACTAGCGTGGTCCTACGAGCAGTACTTC; CDR3: CASSLGLAWSYEQYF
V: TRBV12-5; D: TRBD1; J: TRBJ2-7; size: .; DNA: TGTGCTAGTGGCCGCGGACAGGGGACCCACGAGCAGTACTTC; CDR3: CASGRGQGTHEQYF
V: TRBV7-9; D: .; J: TRBJ1-3; size: .; DNA: TGTGCCAGCAGCCTTCCCGGTCGGGGAAACACCATATATTTT; CDR3: CASSLPGRGNTIYF
V: TRBV5-5; D: TRBD2; J: TRBJ2-2; size: .; DNA: TGTGCCAGCAGCTCCTTGACTAGCGAGAACACCGGGGAGCTGTTTTTT; CDR3: CASSSLTSENTGELFF
V: TRBV5-6; D: TRBD1; J: TRBJ2-7; size: .; DNA: TGTGCCAGCAGCTTGTGGGGACAGGGGTTAGGAGAGCAGTACTTC; CDR3: CASSLWGQGLGEQYF
V: TRBV19; D: .; J: TRBJ1-5; size: .; DNA: TGTGCCAGTTTTGGGGGGGGAGCGGGGCAGCCCCAGCATTTT; CDR3: CASFGGGAGQPQHF
V: TRBV15; D: TRBD1; J: TRBJ1-3; size: .; DNA: TGTGCCACCAGCAGAGATTGGGTGGACAGGGTTGGAAACACCATATATTTT; CDR3: CATSRDWVDRVGNTIYF
V: TRBV2; D: .; J: TRBJ2-7; size: .; DNA: TGTGCCAGCACTCGACCCAGCGAAGGGCAGTACTTC; CDR3: CASTRPSEGQYF
V: TRBV7-9; D: TRBD2; J: TRBJ2-3; size: .; DNA: TGTGCCAGCAGCTTGGAAGGACTAGCGGGAGACCGAGGTACGCAGTATTTT; CDR3: CASSLEGLAGDRGTQYF
V: TRBV30; D: .; J: TRBJ2-3; size: .; DNA: TGTGCCTGCCGTAGCGTCGGAGGGCGCACAGATACGCAGTATTTT; CDR3: CACRSVGGRTDTQYF
V: TRBV6-5; D: TRBD2; J: TRBJ2-1; size: .; DNA: TGTGCCAGCAGTTACAGCGGGAGGGCCACCTACAATGAGCAGTTCTTC; CDR3: CASSYSGRATYNEQFF
V: TRBV25-1; D: .; J: TRBJ1-2; size: .; DNA: TGTGCCAGCAGTGAAGGGGCCCGGGACTATGGCTACACCTTC; CDR3: CASSEGARDYGYTF
V: TRBV11-3; D: TRBD1; J: TRBJ1-4; size: .; DNA: TGTGCCAGCAGCCCGGGGACAGGGTACGCTAATGAAAAACTGTTTTTT; CDR3: CASSPGTGYANEKLFF
V: TRBV29-1; D: .; J: TRBJ1-2; size: .; DNA: TGCAGCGTTTTTGGACAATCTAACTATGGCTACACCTTC; CDR3: CSVFGQSNYGYTF
V: TRBV28; D: .; J: TRBJ1-4; size: .; DNA: TGTGCCAGCAGATCGGGGGGGTCAAATGAAAAACTGTTTTTT; CDR3: CASRSGGSNEKLFF
V: TRBV7-9; D: TRBD2; J: TRBJ2-2; size: .; DNA: TGTGCCAGCAGACTGGAGGCGGGAGCGAACACCGGGGAGCTGTTTTTT; CDR3: CASRLEAGANTGELFF
V: TRBV4-1; D: TRBD1; J: TRBJ2-7; size: .; DNA: TGCGCCAGCAGCCCGTACAGGGGGCGCACCGAGCAGTACTTC; CDR3: CASSPYRGRTEQYF
V: TRBV30; D: .; J: TRBJ1-2; size: .; DNA: TGTGCCTGGAGTGTACCAGGGGCGGCCGGTGGCTACACCTTC; CDR3: CAWSVPGAAGGYTF
V: TRBV18; D: .; J: TRBJ2-2; size: .; DNA: TGTGCCAGCTCACCACCCCAACTAGCCCTGAACACCGGGGAGCTGTTTTTT; CDR3: CASSPPQLALNTGELFF
V: TRBV9; D: .; J: TRBJ1-1; size: .; DNA: TGTGCCAGCAGCGGCCGGGACATTAGCCCTCTACGACTGAACACTGAAGCTTTCTTT; CDR3: CASSGRDISPLRLNTEAFF
V: TRBV28; D: TRBD1; J: TRBJ2-7; size: once; DNA: TGTGCCAGCAGTTTTGTGGACAGGTACGAGCAGTACTTC; CDR3: CASSFVDRYEQYF
V: TRBV7-2; D: .; J: TRBJ2-7; size: once; DNA: TGTGCCAGCAGCCCGTGGACAGTCCCCTACGAGCAGTACTTC; CDR3: CASSPWTVPYEQYF
V: TRBV3-1/TRBV3-2; D: TRBD1; J: TRBJ1-1; size: .; DNA: TGTGCCAGCAGCCAAGGGACAGGGGTTACCACTGAAGCTTTCTTT; CDR3: CASSQGTGVTTEAFF
V: TRBV19; D: TRBD2; J: TRBJ2-1; size: .; DNA: TGTGCCAGTAGACATAGCGGGAGGGCGAAGAATGAGCAGTTCTTC; CDR3: CASRHSGRAKNEQFF
V: TRBV27; D: TRBD2; J: TRBJ2-2; size: .; DNA: TGTGCCAGCAGCCTCCCTAGCGGGAGGACCCACGGGGAGCTGTTTTTT; CDR3: CASSLPSGRTHGELFF
V: TRBV5-1; D: TRBD1; J: TRBJ2-2; size: .; DNA: TGCGCCAGCAGCCTGCTAGGGACAGGGAATACCGGGGAGCTGTTTTTT; CDR3: CASSLLGTGNTGELFF
V: TRBV30; D: .; J: TRBJ2-3; size: .; DNA: TGTGCCTGGAGTCCTAAAGATACGCAGTATTTT; CDR3: CAWSPKDTQYF
V: TRBV6-5; D: .; J: TRBJ2-4; size: .; DNA: TGTGCCAGCAGTTACACAGGGACCAAAAACATTCAGTACTTC; CDR3: CASSYTGTKNIQYF
V: TRBV27; D: TRBD1; J: TRBJ2-7; size: .; DNA: TGTGCCAGCAGTCGATCGACAGGGGGCACTTACGAGCAGTACTTC; CDR3: CASSRSTGGTYEQYF
V: TRBV21-1; D: .; J: TRBJ1-5; size: .; DNA: TGTGCCAGCAGCAAAGCGCTACAGTATAGCAATCAGCCCCAGCATTTT; CDR3: CASSKALQYSNQPQHF
V: TRBV19; D: .; J: TRBJ1-5; size: .; DNA: TGTGCCAGTAGTATTGGCGGGGTTGTTCAGCCCCAGCATTTT; CDR3: CASSIGGVVQPQHF
V: TRBV6-4; D: .; J: TRBJ1-1; size: .; DNA: TGTGCCAGCAGTGTTAGTTGTGAAGCTTTCTTT; CDR3: CASSVSCEAFF